This T cell receptor beta chain derives from a study of shared clonotypes between healthy human individuals. Study-level background: Each donor's CD4 naive and CD4 memory cells filled three plates apiece, CD8 naive two, and CD8 memory one.

Genomic DNA from each subset was divided evenly over several immunoSEQ plates. Data came from immunoSEQ multiplex PCR; TCRdb stores just in-frame clones and leaves some out. The sample carries a few hundred thousand clones, 60% to 80% recorded once. Source material: memory CD4+ T cells sorted from blood. Specified subset: CD45RA-negative fraction. This clonotype was sampled from a man aged 30 to 45 in good health.

The DNA of the CDR3 is TGTGCCAGCAGCCAGCAAATGGCCGAAGAGACCCAGTACTTC. Its protein product is CASSQQMAEETQYF. The chain carries TRBV7-2 and TRBJ2-5; D ambiguous. Germline CDR1 and CDR2: SGHTA and FQGNSA. CDR3 length equals 14 residues. V lost 5 bases and J lost 3, with 13 bases in between.